This T cell receptor beta chain was recovered during a study of T cell repertoires in cytomegalovirus infection. Study-level background: As its CMV epitopes, the study selected recently identified HLA-C-restricted and well-studied HLA-B-restricted targets. CMV infection plus the matching HLA type was flagged by public TCR beta signatures. Findings and limits, study-wide: Adding up the frequency of public TCR beta families identified people who carried CMV plus the relevant HLA. Across the ex vivo response, the dominant clonotypes were HLA-C-restricted CMV-specific TCR beta clonotypes.

As concerns this clonotype: Its specificity is not known. A much bigger clone sits one base away, suggesting this may be a read error.

TCRdb analysed the reads with MiXCR anew, one entry per CDR3 protein. The table has hundreds of thousands of distinct CDR3 sequences, less than 35% seen once. This CDR3 is 11 amino acids long. CDR1 MNHEY and CDR2 SMNVEV come from the germline V gene (reference sequence). This sequence originates from a human donor in good health (CMV status not recorded). Some clones in this sample may be carry-over from other donors' samples. The specimen was cultured CD8+ T cells from PBMCs, collected from culture after CMV antigen stimulation. The chain uses TRBV27 and TRBJ1-1, with D unclear. CDR3 sequence reads: CVSMGNTEAFF. The CDR3 DNA is TGTGTCAGCATGGGGAACACTGAAGCTTTCTTT.